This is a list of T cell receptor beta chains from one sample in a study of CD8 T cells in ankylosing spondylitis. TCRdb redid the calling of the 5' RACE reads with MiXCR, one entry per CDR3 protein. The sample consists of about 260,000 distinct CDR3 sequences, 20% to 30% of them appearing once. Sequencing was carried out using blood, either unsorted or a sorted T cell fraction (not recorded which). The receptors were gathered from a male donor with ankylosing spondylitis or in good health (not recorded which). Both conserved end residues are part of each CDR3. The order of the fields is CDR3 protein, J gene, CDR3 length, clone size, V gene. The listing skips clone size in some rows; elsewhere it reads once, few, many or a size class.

CDR3 protein: CASSLQGQGAHEQFF
J gene: TRBJ2-1
CDR3 length: 15
clone size: many
V gene: TRBV7-9

CDR3 protein: CASSFSAVAKNIQYF
J gene: TRBJ2-4
CDR3 length: 15
clone size: many
V gene: TRBV28

CDR3 protein: CASSVDGGSYEQYF
J gene: TRBJ2-7
CDR3 length: 14
clone size: .
V gene: TRBV9

CDR3 protein: CASSLGQHNQPQHF
J gene: TRBJ1-5
CDR3 length: 14
clone size: .
V gene: TRBV7-2

CDR3 protein: CASSRQGSNEQFF
J gene: TRBJ2-1
CDR3 length: 13
clone size: few
V gene: TRBV6-1

CDR3 protein: CASTPTSRGEQFF
J gene: TRBJ2-1
CDR3 length: 13
clone size: .
V gene: TRBV12-3/TRBV12-4

CDR3 protein: CSARRTADSRDTIYF
J gene: TRBJ1-3
CDR3 length: 15
clone size: .
V gene: TRBV20-1

CDR3 protein: CASSLFAEQYF
J gene: TRBJ2-7
CDR3 length: 11
clone size: .
V gene: TRBV28

CDR3 protein: CSAPFGTGGLGEQYF
J gene: TRBJ2-7
CDR3 length: 15
clone size: .
V gene: TRBV20-1

CDR3 protein: CASRPQGRSNQPQHF
J gene: TRBJ1-5
CDR3 length: 15
clone size: few
V gene: TRBV6-1

CDR3 protein: CASSQANPAWGSYNEQFF
J gene: TRBJ2-1
CDR3 length: 18
clone size: many
V gene: TRBV14

CDR3 protein: CASSENPDTQYF
J gene: TRBJ2-3
CDR3 length: 12
clone size: many
V gene: TRBV25-1

CDR3 protein: CASSSTAGKTDTQYF
J gene: TRBJ2-3
CDR3 length: 15
clone size: few
V gene: TRBV28

CDR3 protein: CSARKRGGSSYEQYF
J gene: TRBJ2-7
CDR3 length: 15
clone size: .
V gene: TRBV20-1

CDR3 protein: CSAREVGYEQYF
J gene: TRBJ2-7
CDR3 length: 12
clone size: few
V gene: TRBV20-1

CDR3 protein: CVTSETGTGGEAFF
J gene: TRBJ1-1
CDR3 length: 14
clone size: .
V gene: TRBV24-1

CDR3 protein: CASSLVRGQGGTDTQYF
J gene: TRBJ2-3
CDR3 length: 17
clone size: many
V gene: TRBV5-5

CDR3 protein: CSAKIGTVLGETQYF
J gene: TRBJ2-5
CDR3 length: 15
clone size: few
V gene: TRBV20-1

CDR3 protein: CASSPPDGYQETQYF
J gene: TRBJ2-5
CDR3 length: 15
clone size: .
V gene: TRBV28

CDR3 protein: CSAAPVGRSVGVAQYF
J gene: TRBJ2-7
CDR3 length: 16
clone size: .
V gene: TRBV20-1

CDR3 protein: CSARGQGAYQPQHF
J gene: TRBJ1-5
CDR3 length: 14
clone size: .
V gene: TRBV20-1

CDR3 protein: CAWSPALGQGGTEAFF
J gene: TRBJ1-1
CDR3 length: 16
clone size: many
V gene: TRBV30

CDR3 protein: CSAPARGSAGGNREQFF
J gene: TRBJ2-1
CDR3 length: 17
clone size: .
V gene: TRBV20-1

CDR3 protein: CASPLSTYNPTGELFF
J gene: TRBJ2-2
CDR3 length: 16
clone size: .
V gene: TRBV12-3/TRBV12-4

CDR3 protein: CASSLGGFDYEQYF
J gene: TRBJ2-7
CDR3 length: 14
clone size: .
V gene: TRBV7-3

CDR3 protein: CATSDWQAKSTDTQYF
J gene: TRBJ2-3
CDR3 length: 16
clone size: few
V gene: TRBV24-1

CDR3 protein: CASSEFAGTGGNEQFF
J gene: TRBJ2-1
CDR3 length: 16
clone size: .
V gene: TRBV10-2

CDR3 protein: CASSLRTPRNQPQHF
J gene: TRBJ1-5
CDR3 length: 15
clone size: few
V gene: TRBV12-3/TRBV12-4

CDR3 protein: CASMGTGRTYEQYF
J gene: TRBJ2-7
CDR3 length: 14
clone size: few
V gene: TRBV5-6

CDR3 protein: CASSLSLLGSGGPSSYEQYF
J gene: TRBJ2-7
CDR3 length: 20
clone size: many
V gene: TRBV27

CDR3 protein: CSAPFDRAGEQYF
J gene: TRBJ2-7
CDR3 length: 13
clone size: .
V gene: TRBV20-1

CDR3 protein: CASSLRTSTDTQYF
J gene: TRBJ2-3
CDR3 length: 14
clone size: few
V gene: TRBV7-2

CDR3 protein: CSARSRHGRFF
J gene: TRBJ2-1
CDR3 length: 11
clone size: few
V gene: TRBV20-1

CDR3 protein: CSARRSSGGAPNEQYF
J gene: TRBJ2-7
CDR3 length: 16
clone size: .
V gene: TRBV20-1

CDR3 protein: CASSSYRDPQETQYF
J gene: TRBJ2-5
CDR3 length: 15
clone size: many
V gene: TRBV12-3/TRBV12-4

CDR3 protein: CASSLWGIGPYGYTF
J gene: TRBJ1-2
CDR3 length: 15
clone size: once
V gene: TRBV5-5

CDR3 protein: CASSSDPWGGYTF
J gene: TRBJ1-2
CDR3 length: 13
clone size: .
V gene: TRBV12-3/TRBV12-4